The 26 T cell receptor beta chains below all came from one sample that was sequenced in a study of blood T cell repertoires in COVID-19. The table came from immunoSEQ multiplex PCR; TCRdb's copy has only in-frame clones and leaves some out. The table shows roughly 260,000 clones, with about 91% occurring only once. The source material was peripheral blood. The receptor source for this set is a person aged 18 to 30 with COVID-19, enrolled during active disease.

The chain links TRBV5-4 to TRBJ2-5, with TRBD1 identical over 7 bases. There are 15 residues in the CDR3. The V and J ends lost 2 bases and 5 bases, in that order; junction bases with no gene match: 9. Germline assignment: CDR1 SGHNT and CDR2 YYREEE (reference sequence). The CDR3 region has the DNA TGTGCCAGCAGCTTACAGGGGCCCCCCCAGGAGACCCAGTACTTC. Its translation is CASSLQGPPQETQYF.

CDR3 in DNA: TGTGCCACCAGCCCACGTCCAGGGGAGGGGAGGACCGAGCAGTTCTTC. Translation: CATSPRPGEGRTEQFF. J is TRBJ2-1 and V is TRBV15, with D possibly being TRBD2 (7 bases). The V gene lost 5 bases and the J gene lost 10 bases, with 24 bases spanning the gap. The CDR3 covers 16 residues. Germline CDR1 LNHNV, CDR2 YYDKDF (reference sequence).

The chain employs TRBV7-3 and TRBJ2-1; TRBD1 aligns across 9 bases. Germline-derived CDR1 and CDR2 are SGHTA and FQGTGA. The CDR3 extends over 15 amino acids. J gave up 3 bases and V 5 bases, and 5 bases lay outside the gene matches. In DNA, the CDR3 is TGTGCCAGCAGCCCGACAGGGGGTTTCTACAATGAGCAGTTCTTC. It specifies CASSPTGGFYNEQFF.

The chain joins TRBV19 to TRBJ1-5; D is perhaps TRBD1 (6 bases). V was cut by 5 bases and J by 4 bases, with 15 bases left in between. Germline CDR1 LNHDA, CDR2 SQIVND (reference sequence). The CDR3 is 15 residues long. The CDR3: CASSGGEMLNQPQHF. The CDR3 coding sequence is TGTGCCAGTAGTGGGGGCGAGATGTTGAATCAGCCCCAGCATTTT. The whole variable domain, filled in from reference TRBV19 and TRBJ1-5, reads DGGITQSPKYLFRKEGQNVTLSCEQNLNHDAMYWYRQDPGQGLRLIYYSQIVNDFQKGDIAEGYSVSREKKESFPLTVTSAQKNPTAFYLCASSGGEMLNQPQHFGDGTRLSIL.

The J gene is TRBJ1-2, the V gene TRBV5-1; D unclear. The length of the CDR3 is 14 residues. Trimming took off 4 bases at V and 8 bases at J, with 18 bases between the two ends. CDR1 is SGHRS, CDR2 YFSETQ, per germline. The CDR3, as DNA: TGCGCCAGCAGCGGGATTGGCCGCCCGGGAGGCTACACCTTC. This gives the protein CASSGIGRPGGYTF.

V and J are TRBV20-1 and TRBJ2-1; D ambiguous. V lost 1 base and J 10 bases, leaving 5 bases between the germline ends. Germline lookup yields CDR1 DFQATT and CDR2 SNEGSKA (reference sequence). The CDR3 loop spans 10 amino acids. The CDR3 DNA reads TGCAGTGCTAGAGGGCCCGAGCAGTTCTTC. Translated, it gives CSARGPEQFF.

The rearrangement uses TRBV6-6 and TRBJ1-1; 8 bases fit TRBD1. This CDR3 has 14 residues. After removal of 7 bases from V and 1 base from J, the junction contained 5 bases not matched to a gene. The V gene's germline CDR1 is MNHNY and CDR2 SVGAGI (reference sequence). CDR3 in amino acids: CASTLTGGNTEAFF. The CDR3 DNA sequence: TGTGCCAGCACCCTAACAGGGGGGAACACTGAAGCTTTCTTT.

The genes are TRBV28 and TRBJ1-5, with 7 bases matching TRBD1. In germline, CDR1 is MDHEN, CDR2 SYDVKM. CDR3 length: 15 amino acids. The V gene end was trimmed by 6 bases and the J gene end by 1 base; junction bases not matched to a gene: 6. The CDR3 loop is CASSLYRGSNQPQHF. The DNA of the CDR3 is TGTGCCAGCAGCCTTTACAGGGGAAGCAATCAGCCCCAGCATTTT.

V gene TRBV10-2 combines with J gene TRBJ2-2, with D perhaps matching TRBD2 (5 bases). V was shortened by 5 bases and J by 0 bases, with 10 bases between the two germline ends. Germline values: CDR1 WSHSY, CDR2 SAAADI. The CDR3 spans 15 residues. The CDR3 sequence is CASSLKLANTGELFF. The CDR3 DNA reads TGCGCCAGCAGTCTGAAACTAGCGAACACCGGGGAGCTGTTTTTT.

V usage is TRBV11-2 and J usage is TRBJ1-1; tentative D call: TRBD1 (5 bases). CDR3 size: 16 residues. Germline assignment: CDR1 SGHAT and CDR2 FQNNGV. Trimming stripped 6 bases from V and 2 bases from J, with 19 bases between. The CDR3 loop is CASRYLQGKGNTEAFF. The CDR3 coding sequence is TGTGCCAGCAGATACCTTCAGGGAAAAGGAAACACTGAAGCTTTCTTT.

V gene TRBV7-9 combines with J gene TRBJ2-2; D may be TRBD2 (6 bases). The CDR3 is 12 residues long. Germline CDR1 reads SEHNR; CDR2 reads FQNEAQ (reference sequence). Trimming shortened V by 9 bases and J by 3 bases, and 8 bases separated the two germline ends. In DNA form, the CDR3 reads TGTGCCAGGGAGGGCCACACCGGGGAGCTGTTTTTT. Translating it yields CAREGHTGELFF.

This clone appeared once. The genes are TRBV5-1 and TRBJ2-3, with 8 bases identical to TRBD2. CDR1 SGHRS and CDR2 YFSETQ come from the germline V gene. The CDR3 covers 15 residues. Unmatched junction bases numbered 7, after V lost 3 bases and J lost 4 bases. This CDR3 reads CASSSSGSVSDTQYF. CDR3 nucleotides: TGCGCCAGCAGCTCGAGCGGGAGCGTTTCAGATACGCAGTATTTT.

This chain links TRBV6-2 or TRBV6-3 with TRBJ2-7; TRBD1 aligns across 9 bases. CDR3 size: 15 residues. Germline V gene lookup returns CDR1 MNHEY and CDR2 SVGEGT. V dropped 0 bases and J dropped 6; count of bases not matched to a gene: 6. CDR3 in amino acids: CASSYSGGQGSEQYF. In DNA form, the CDR3 reads TGTGCCAGCAGTTACTCAGGGGGACAGGGAAGCGAGCAGTACTTC.

The chain links TRBV5-3 to TRBJ2-7; the D gene is possibly TRBD2 (6 bases). TRBV5-3 is an open reading frame, and its role is uncertain. The V end lost 4 bases, the J end lost 4 bases, and 15 bases lay between the germline ends. The CDR3 is 14 amino acids. The CDR3 is CARSRDSLGYEQYF. CDR3 DNA: TGTGCCAGAAGCAGGGACTCCCTCGGATACGAGCAGTACTTC.

J is TRBJ1-1 and V is TRBV29-1, with 8 nucleotides matching TRBD1. Trimming cost V 7 bases and J 4 bases; bases outside gene matches: 5. This CDR3 is 12 amino acids long. Per germline, CDR1 SQVTM and CDR2 ANQGSEA. CDR3 in DNA: TGCAGCGGCCGACAGGGGAGCACTGAAGCTTTCTTT. This gives the protein CSGRQGSTEAFF.

The chain has TRBV7-2 and TRBJ2-2; 7 bases are shared with TRBD2. Germline values: CDR1 SGHTA, CDR2 FQGNSA. The CDR3 has 18 residues. Trimming removed 1 base from V and 2 bases from J; junction bases left unmatched: 10. CDR3 loop: CASSLEALRELNTGELFF. The DNA of the CDR3 is TGTGCCAGCAGCTTAGAAGCCTTGCGGGAGTTAAACACCGGGGAGCTGTTTTTT.

CDR3 region: CASKASGTYIGELFF. CDR3 in DNA: TGTGCCAGCAAGGCTAGCGGGACTTATATCGGGGAGCTGTTTTTT. V gene TRBV5-6 combines with J gene TRBJ2-2; TRBD2 matches at 9 bases. The CDR3 loop spans 15 amino acids. The V gene's germline CDR1 is SGHDT and CDR2 YYEEEE. The ends lost 6 bases at V and 7 bases at J; junction bases unmatched: 10.

The J gene is TRBJ1-6, the V gene TRBV2; 8 nucleotides align to TRBD1. Germline CDR1 reads SNHLY; CDR2 reads FYNNEI. The CDR3 covers 16 residues. V lost 6 bases, J lost 7 bases, and 11 bases stayed unmatched. CDR3 protein: CASRDRVYGMNSPLHF. DNA for the CDR3: TGTGCCAGCAGGGACAGGGTATACGGAATGAATTCACCCCTCCACTTT.

The chain carries TRBV28 and TRBJ1-2; maybe TRBD1 (5 bases). Germline values: CDR1 MDHEN, CDR2 SYDVKM. Trimming shortened V by 6 bases and J by 0 bases, and 14 bases separated the two germline ends. The CDR3 contains 15 residues. CDR3 sequence reads: CASSSGWGANYGYTF. The CDR3 DNA reads as TGTGCCAGCAGCTCCGGCTGGGGGGCTAACTATGGCTACACCTTC.

The CDR3 DNA follows: TGTGCCAGCAGCGGTAGACAGGGAGGTACGCAGTATTTT. It yields the protein CASSGRQGGTQYF. The genes are TRBV5-4 and TRBJ2-3, with D possibly being TRBD1 (7 bases). Looked up from germline, CDR1 is SGHNT and CDR2 is YYREEE (reference sequence). V was trimmed by 4 bases and J by 8 bases, leaving 14 bases between them. The CDR3 is 13 amino acids.

The chain couples TRBV28 to TRBJ2-7, with 7 bases identical to TRBD1. The J segment lost 3 bases and the V segment lost 1 base, leaving 6 bases of the junction unmatched. The germline V gene has CDR1 MDHEN and CDR2 SYDVKM. The CDR3 totals 15 residues. The CDR3 sequence is CASSLLPGGDYEQYF. In DNA, the CDR3 is TGTGCCAGCAGTTTATTACCAGGGGGTGACTACGAGCAGTACTTC.

The chain is built from TRBV30 and TRBJ2-1, with D tentatively TRBD1 (6 bases). The CDR3 spans 12 residues. Germline V gene data show CDR1 as GTSNPN and CDR2 as SVGIG (reference sequence). Trimming cost V 5 bases and J 6 bases, with 11 bases left between them. The DNA for the CDR3 is TGTGCCTGGGCGGACAGTCGCAATGAGCAGTTCTTC. Residues: CAWADSRNEQFF.

The CDR3 sequence is CASRLAESSYNEQFF. CDR3 nucleotides: TGCGCCAGCAGACTAGCGGAGAGCTCCTACAATGAGCAGTTCTTC. This chain joins TRBV5-1 and TRBJ2-1, with 8 bases matching TRBD2. CDR1 SGHRS and CDR2 YFSETQ come from the germline V gene. There are 15 residues in the CDR3. Trimming at V came to 5 bases and at J to 0 bases, leaving 4 bases not matched to a gene.

To note about this clone: This specimen includes other DNA sequences encoding the same CDR3. This chain uses TRBV5-1 with TRBJ1-1; TRBD1 is a possible D gene (6 bases). Trimming stripped 4 bases from V and 1 base from J, with 8 bases between. Germline loops: CDR1 SGHRS, CDR2 YFSETQ. The CDR3 contains 13 residues. The CDR3 DNA is TGCGCCAGCAGCCTGACAGGGAACACTGAAGCTTTCTTT. Its protein product is CASSLTGNTEAFF.

This clone was recorded only once. This rearrangement joins TRBV28 to TRBJ1-4; D ambiguous. V lost 8 bases and J lost 7, with 2 bases in between. Germline CDR1 and CDR2: MDHEN and SYDVKM. The CDR3 is made up of 9 amino acids. CDR3 in amino acids: CASLEKLFF. For the CDR3, the DNA is TGTGCCAGCCTTGAAAAACTGTTTTTT.

The V gene is TRBV28, the J gene TRBJ2-3; D not resolved. The CDR3 loop spans 14 amino acids. Trimming removed 5 bases at V and 3 bases at J, with 12 bases between. Germline CDR1 is MDHEN and CDR2 is SYDVKM. The CDR3 coding sequence is TGTGCCAGCAGTAACACTCTAGTTACAGATACGCAGTATTTT. It is translated as CASSNTLVTDTQYF.